This TCR beta chain was sequenced during a study of blood T cell repertoires in COVID-19. Profiled with immunoSEQ multiplex PCR; TCRdb holds only in-frame clones, not every one. The sample includes approximately 220,000 clones, 65% to 85% of them seen just once. Trimming took 2 bases from V and 4 from J; bases not matched to a gene: 4. The CDR3 is 16 residues long. Germline V CDR1 and CDR2: MNHNS, SASEGT. The origin of this receptor is a man aged 35-49 years with acute or convalescent COVID-19. The source material was peripheral blood. The chain uses TRBV6-1 and TRBJ2-1; 11 bases are shared with TRBD2. The CDR3 reads CASSELSGRVYNEQFF. In DNA, the CDR3 is TGTGCCAGCAGTGAACTTAGCGGGAGGGTTTACAATGAGCAGTTCTTC.